This TCR beta chain was recovered during a study of T cells after posttransplantation cyclophosphamide. Broader study findings: Recipient CMV seropositivity and CMV reactivation strongly tracked TRB clonality. Later blood repertoires were often dominated by clones from the donor CD8+ memory compartment.

This clone showed up just once. The target antigen is unknown. V shed 4 bases and J 9 bases; nucleotides not matched to a gene: 9. CDR1 is SQVTM and CDR2 is ANQGSEA in the germline V gene. This CDR3 region has 13 residues. Produced via immunoSEQ multiplex PCR; TCRdb's table is partial and in-frame only. The profile shows 9,500 to 12,000 clones, about 93% of them singletons. Cyclophosphamide on days +3 and +4 followed busulfan-fludarabine conditioning and a marrow graft. The chain links TRBV29-1 to TRBJ2-1, with 7 positions matching TRBD2. This TCR was sampled from a female patient aged 25-40 years who received an allogeneic stem cell transplant from an unrelated donor, was CMV-positive, and had no GVHD. A subset of T cells may come from the graft donor. Sequencing was performed on PBMCs, taken after allogeneic stem cell transplant with posttransplant cyclophosphamide. CDR3 bases: TGCAGCGTTGCACCGCGACTAGCAGGTGAGCAGTTCTTC. Its protein is CSVAPRLAGEQFF.